This is a list of T cell receptor beta chains from one sample in a study of shared clonotypes between healthy human individuals. Only in-frame clones appear in the TCRdb table, and some are missing; sequencing was by immunoSEQ multiplex PCR. Of roughly 1 million clones listed, around 78% were seen once; the top ten hold about 0.52%. The source material was memory CD4+ T cells from PBMCs. Receptors were obtained from a man aged 18-30 years in good health. Some clones in this sample may be carry-over from other donors' samples. The CDR3 runs from the conserved cysteine through the conserved F or W. The D gene is left open where the match is weak. For some rows the clone size is stated as once, few or many, or as a class when expanded; others skip it.

TRBD2 TRBJ2-1 TRBV27 NA TGTGCCAGCAGTCCACCGGGACTAGCAGCCTCTCAGCAGTTCTTC CASSPPGLAASQQFF
NA TRBJ2-5 TRBV29-1 once TGCAGCGTTGAAATGGGGCTGCAAGAGACCCAGTACTTC CSVEMGLQETQYF
TRBD2 TRBJ2-7 TRBV27 NA TGTGCCAGCAGAAGACTGGAAAGCGGGAAGAGCGGCGAGCAGTACTTC CASRRLESGKSGEQYF
TRBD1 TRBJ1-4 TRBV28 NA TGTGCCAGCAGTTTTCCGGGACAGGGTGGAGAAAAACTGTTTTTT CASSFPGQGGEKLFF
TRBD2 TRBJ2-2 TRBV7-3 NA TGTGCCAGCAGGCTCAGCGGACTAGCTGGGACCGGGGAGCTGTTTTTT CASRLSGLAGTGELFF
TRBD1 TRBJ2-5 TRBV6-6 NA TGTGCCAGCAGTCCCCACGGGACAGGGAACCAAGAGACCCAGTACTTC CASSPHGTGNQETQYF
TRBD1 TRBJ1-2 TRBV18 NA TGTGCCAGCTCACGGGACAGCTTGGCTAACTATGGCTACACCTTC CASSRDSLANYGYTF
TRBD1 TRBJ2-7 TRBV28 NA TGTGCCAGCAGTGAGCCCAGGGGGCTAATCAACGAGCAGTACTTC CASSEPRGLINEQYF
NA TRBJ2-3 TRBV30 NA TGTGCCTGGAGTGTATCGTGGGGCATCGGAGATACGCAGTATTTT CAWSVSWGIGDTQYF
TRBD1 TRBJ1-1 TRBV30 few TGTGCCTGGGACAGGGGGAGTCGCGCTGAAGCTTTCTTT CAWDRGSRAEAFF
NA TRBJ1-3 TRBV18 once TGTGCCAGCTCACCCCGGGGGTCGGACCCAGGACGTGGCTCTGGAAACACCATATATTTT CASSPRGSDPGRGSGNTIYF
NA TRBJ2-5 TRBV5-1 NA TGCGCCAGCAGCTTGGTTAAGACAGAGCAAGAGACCCAGTACTTC CASSLVKTEQETQYF
NA TRBJ2-3 TRBV5-6 NA TGTGCCAGCAGCTTAGGCATCACAGATACGCAGTATTTT CASSLGITDTQYF
NA TRBJ2-7 TRBV5-6 NA TGTGCCAGCAGCGGATATGGTAGGGAGCAGTACTTC CASSGYGREQYF
TRBD2 TRBJ2-3 TRBV5-4 NA TGTGCCAGCAGCATCTGGACTAGCGGGAGATCGGATACGCAGTATTTT CASSIWTSGRSDTQYF
NA TRBJ1-2 TRBV28 many TGTGCCAGCAGTTTAAACACTCCTAACTATGGCTACACCTTC CASSLNTPNYGYTF
NA TRBJ1-1 TRBV28 NA TGTGCCAGCAGTTTGGGGGGCCAAAGGAACACTGAAGCTTTCTTT CASSLGGQRNTEAFF
TRBD2 TRBJ2-1 TRBV4-1 many TGCGCCAGCAGTCATACTAGCGGAAGGACCTACAATGAGCAGTTCTTC CASSHTSGRTYNEQFF
NA TRBJ1-3 TRBV2 NA TGTGCCAGCAGTGAAGGGGGCGCCGGGAACACCATATATTTT CASSEGGAGNTIYF
NA TRBJ1-2 TRBV4-1 few TGCGCCAGCAGCATGACCGGGCCCACGAAAACCTTC CASSMTGPTKTF
NA TRBJ2-3 TRBV4-1 few TGCGCCAGCAGCCAAGTTAATCTGGTTTACACAGATACGCAGTATTTT CASSQVNLVYTDTQYF
NA TRBJ1-1 TRBV6-6 NA TGTGCCAGCATTAGGGGAGGGAACACTGAAGCTTTCTTT CASIRGGNTEAFF
NA TRBJ1-1 TRBV6-6 NA TGTGCCAGCAGTTATGGGGAGGTGAACACTGAAGCTTTCTTT CASSYGEVNTEAFF
TRBD2 TRBJ2-1 TRBV4-3 NA TGCGCCAGCAGCCAAGATTCCAGCGGGAGGGGTGTTGAGCAGTTCTTC CASSQDSSGRGVEQFF
TRBD2 TRBJ2-1 TRBV5-1 NA TGCGCCAGCAGCTTGTCGCCTAGCGGAACTACCTACAATGAGCAGTTCTTC CASSLSPSGTTYNEQFF
TRBD2 TRBJ2-4 TRBV4-3 few TGCGCCAGCAGCCATGAACTTGATAGCGGGAGGGGGAACATTCAGTACTTC CASSHELDSGRGNIQYF
TRBD1 TRBJ2-3 TRBV4-3 NA TGCGCCAGCAGCGACGACAGGGGTGTAGGAACAGATACGCAGTATTTT CASSDDRGVGTDTQYF
NA TRBJ2-2 TRBV6-5 many TGTGCCAGCACCTTAACTAGCAGCACCGGGGAGCTGTTTTTT CASTLTSSTGELFF
NA TRBJ2-5 TRBV5-4 NA TGTGCCAGCAGCTTGGTAGGGGTCCCCGATGAGACCCAGTACTTC CASSLVGVPDETQYF
TRBD2 TRBJ2-1 TRBV5-1 once TGCGCCAGCAGCGGACTAGTGAAAGACAATGAGCAGTTCTTC CASSGLVKDNEQFF
NA TRBJ2-1 TRBV11-3 NA TGTGCCAGCAGCTTAGGGGGTTATGGGGCTAGCTCTATGTCCTACAATGAGCAGTTCTTC CASSLGGYGASSMSYNEQFF
TRBD1 TRBJ1-1 TRBV28 NA TGTGCCAGCAGTTCAGGGGGTCAGAACACTGAAGCTTTCTTT CASSSGGQNTEAFF
NA TRBJ2-3 TRBV30 once TGTGCCTGGAGTGTTCCCGGGGCGACAGATACGCAGTATTTT CAWSVPGATDTQYF
NA TRBJ2-1 TRBV29-1 NA TGCAGCGGGACTTTACTAAACAATGAGCAGTTCTTC CSGTLLNNEQFF
TRBD2 TRBJ2-1 TRBV15 few TGTGCCACCAGCGCGGGACTAGCGGGAGGGCCGGGGTGGAATGAGCAGTTCTTC CATSAGLAGGPGWNEQFF
TRBD2 TRBJ2-7 TRBV9 once TGTGCCAGCAGCGCGGGGGTAGCGGGAGCGACCGAGCAGTACTTC CASSAGVAGATEQYF
NA TRBJ2-1 TRBV7-9 once TGTGCCAGCAGCTCCCTGGGTTTTAACTACAATGAGCAGTTCTTC CASSSLGFNYNEQFF
TRBD2 TRBJ2-7 TRBV30 NA TGTGCCTGGAACGGGAGGGACGAGCAGTACTTC CAWNGRDEQYF
TRBD1 TRBJ1-5 TRBV7-9 NA TGTGCCAGCAGCACTGCCTCGGGACAGGGAAGTCAGCCCCAGCATTTT CASSTASGQGSQPQHF
NA TRBJ1-2 TRBV7-3 NA TGTGCCAGCAGCCCCCACCCTCAGGGGTTGATTGGCTACACCTTC CASSPHPQGLIGYTF
NA TRBJ1-2 TRBV2 once TGTGCCAGCAGGATAAGGACGGTTGGCTATGGCTACACCTTC CASRIRTVGYGYTF